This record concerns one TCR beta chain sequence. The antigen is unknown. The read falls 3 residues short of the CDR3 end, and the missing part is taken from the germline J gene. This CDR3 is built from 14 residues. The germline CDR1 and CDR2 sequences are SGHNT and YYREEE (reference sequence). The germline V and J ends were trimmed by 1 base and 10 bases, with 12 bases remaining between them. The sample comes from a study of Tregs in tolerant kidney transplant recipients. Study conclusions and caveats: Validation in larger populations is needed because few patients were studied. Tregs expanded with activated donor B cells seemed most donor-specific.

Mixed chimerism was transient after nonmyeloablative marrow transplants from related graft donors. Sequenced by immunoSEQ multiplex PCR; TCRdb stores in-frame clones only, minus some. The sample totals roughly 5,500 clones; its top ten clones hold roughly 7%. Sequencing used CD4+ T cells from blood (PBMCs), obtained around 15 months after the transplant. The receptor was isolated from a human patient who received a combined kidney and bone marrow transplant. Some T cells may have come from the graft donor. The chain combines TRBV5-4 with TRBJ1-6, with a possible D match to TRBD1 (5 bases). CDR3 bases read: TGTGCCAGCAGCTTGACGGGGGTCCGGTCACCC. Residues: CASSLTGVRSP. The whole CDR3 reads CASSLTGVRSPLHF.